A single sample gave rise to the 13 T cell receptor beta chains below, sequenced in a study of control samples from healthy donors and cancer patients. TCRdb's table, derived via immunoSEQ multiplex PCR, lists solely in-frame clones and lacks some. The sample lists around 75,000 clones, 85% to 95% occurring once. The sample consisted of blood. The receptors derive from an older woman in good health.

V usage is TRBV28 and J usage is TRBJ1-5; D is ambiguous. The V gene lost 6 bases and the J gene lost 11 bases, with 23 bases spanning the gap. Germline CDR1 reads MDHEN; CDR2 reads SYDVKM. The CDR3 runs to 15 residues. The CDR3 DNA is TGTGCCAGCAGACGAGGACCCCCTCCCGATCAAGCCCAGCATTTT. It codes for CASRRGPPPDQAQHF.

The chain carries TRBV5-1 and TRBJ1-2; D might be TRBD1 (6 bases). CDR1 and CDR2 (germline): SGHRS, YFSETQ. Trimming left V 3 bases short and J 4 bases short, with 10 bases between. The CDR3 is 13 residues long. The DNA of the CDR3 is TGCGCCAGCAGCTCGCAGGGGAGCTATGGCTACACCTTC. Protein sequence: CASSSQGSYGYTF.

In nucleotides, the CDR3 is TGTGCCAGCAGCGTAGCCCTTAGACAGGGGGCGAGCGGGGCCAACGTCCTGACTTTC. Translation gives CASSVALRQGASGANVLTF. This chain links TRBV9 with TRBJ2-6; 10 bases fit TRBD1. The CDR3 is 19 amino acids. J was trimmed by 4 bases and V by 0 bases; bases with no gene match: 10. The germline V gene has CDR1 SGDLS and CDR2 YYNGEE.

To note about this clone: Additional DNA sequences in this sample encode the identical CDR3. V and J are TRBV27 and TRBJ1-1; unclear D gene. CDR3 size: 13 residues. The germline gives CDR1 MNHEY, CDR2 SMNVEV (reference sequence). Deletions cut 5 bases from V and 1 base from J, with 8 bases between. The CDR3: CASSPRRNTEAFF. CDR3 in DNA: TGTGCCAGCAGTCCCCGACGGAACACTGAAGCTTTCTTT.

The V call is TRBV19, the J call TRBJ2-1; TRBD2 matches at 8 bases. There are 15 residues in the CDR3. From germline, CDR1 is LNHDA and CDR2 SQIVND (reference sequence). V lost 3 bases, J lost 7 bases, and 8 bases stayed unmatched. The CDR3 bases are TGTGCCAGTAGTATTCAGGGACTAGGGTGGAATGAGCAGTTCTTC. Protein sequence: CASSIQGLGWNEQFF. The variable domain in full, with the rest retrieved from reference TRBV19 and TRBJ2-1, is DGGITQSPKYLFRKEGQNVTLSCEQNLNHDAMYWYRQDPGQGLRLIYYSQIVNDFQKGDIAEGYSVSREKKESFPLTVTSAQKNPTAFYLCASSIQGLGWNEQFFGPGTRLTVL.

The chain employs TRBV24-1 and TRBJ2-2; unclear D gene. The V and J ends lost 1 base and 2 bases respectively, with 1 base between them. Looked up from germline, CDR1 is KGHDR and CDR2 is SFDVKD. The CDR3 has 13 amino acids. CDR3 nucleotides: TGTGCCACCAGTGATTTCAACACCGGGGAGCTGTTTTTT. It translates to CATSDFNTGELFF.

The chain is built from TRBV19 and TRBJ2-2, with 7 bases fitting TRBD1. Germline values: CDR1 LNHDA, CDR2 SQIVND (reference sequence). The CDR3 has 15 amino acids. Trimming took 6 bases from V and 6 from J; bases not matched to a gene: 10. This chain's CDR3 is CASRAQGLFAGELFF. The CDR3 DNA reads TGTGCCAGTAGGGCACAGGGGCTGTTTGCCGGGGAGCTGTTTTTT.

This sequence joins TRBV29-1 and TRBJ2-5, with D possibly matching TRBD2 (5 bases). Trimming shortened V by 6 bases and J by 6 bases, and 17 bases separated the two germline ends. Germline V lookup: CDR1 SQVTM, CDR2 ANQGSEA. This CDR3 has 13 amino acids. Here the CDR3 DNA reads TGCAGCGTCCCCGGAGGTAGCAGTAAGACCCAGTACTTC. It encodes CSVPGGSSKTQYF.

The rearrangement links TRBV24-1 to TRBJ2-5; tentatively, D is TRBD1 or TRBD2 (5 bases each). V was trimmed by 7 bases and J by 4 bases, leaving 18 bases between them. This CDR3 is built from 15 residues. Germline CDR1 reads KGHDR; CDR2 reads SFDVKD. CDR3 nucleotides: TGTGCCACCAGCTCGGGACCAGTTATCCCAGAGACCCAGTACTTC. Its translation: CATSSGPVIPETQYF.

The rearrangement uses TRBV5-1 and TRBJ1-1; 7 bases align to TRBD1. Trimming took 3 bases from V and 6 from J; bases not matched to a gene: 14. This CDR3 comprises 16 residues. Germline CDR1 is SGHRS and CDR2 is YFSETQ. In DNA, the CDR3 is TGCGCCAGCAGCTGGGCACCAGGACAGGATGTTTCTGAAGCTTTCTTT. This encodes CASSWAPGQDVSEAFF.

V usage is TRBV4-3 and J usage is TRBJ1-2, with D maybe TRBD1 (6 bases). The germline CDR1 and CDR2 sequences are LGHNA and YSLEER. This CDR3 is 15 amino acids long. V lost 1 base, J lost 4 bases, and 13 bases lay in between. Here the CDR3 DNA reads TGCGCCAGCAGCCAAGCCCCAGGGGAGGCCTATGGCTACACCTTC. As protein: CASSQAPGEAYGYTF.

J is TRBJ2-7 and V is TRBV4-2, with D uncertain. From germline, CDR1 is LGHNA and CDR2 YNFKEQ. This CDR3 is built from 14 residues. V was clipped by 1 base and J by 1 base, with 8 bases between them. The CDR3 bases are TGTGCCAGCAGCCAAGCGAGTGAATCCTACGAGCAGTACTTC. It yields the protein CASSQASESYEQYF.

The V and J genes are TRBV5-4 and TRBJ2-3; 16 bases are shared with TRBD2. J was trimmed by 0 bases and V by 4 bases; bases with no gene match: 5. This CDR3 spans 18 amino acids. Germline assignment: CDR1 SGHNT and CDR2 YYREEE (reference sequence). The CDR3 reads CASSTGTSGRASTDTQYF. Here the CDR3 DNA reads TGTGCCAGCAGCACCGGGACTAGCGGGAGGGCTAGCACAGATACGCAGTATTTT.